The entry below describes one T cell receptor beta chain. What this receptor recognizes is not known. No qualities accompany the bases; no much larger clone lies one base away. The healthy control group was made up of 30 to 45 blood donors, and the Finnish Red Cross blood service supplied their buffy coats. All TCR-sequenced material derived from peripheral blood: patient blood samples and healthy donor buffy coats. Peripheral blood mononuclear cells were isolated by Ficoll-Hypaque gradient centrifugation. For the healthy controls, CD4+ cells were obtained from buffy coats by magnetic purification. The Gentra Puregene Cell and Tissue kit was used for genomic DNA extraction, and quantification was performed on a Qubit 2.0 fluorometer. The immunoSEQ assay at survey resolution was applied to genomic DNA for sequencing of TCRbeta rearrangements. The original methods were these. In the TCR sequencing data, the smallest productive clonotype frequency that could be detected was 2.59 x 10-5. Only productive TCRbeta rearrangements, meaning sequences that were complete and in-frame, were kept for the analyses. The clonality of each sample was calculated as Simpson clonality in the immunoSEQ Analyzer version 3.0. Clones were grouped by frequency into very rare, small, medium, large (1-20%) or hyperexpanded (>20%) categories. Generation probabilities were estimated with OLGA 1.2.3, V-gene circos plots were made with VDJtools, specificities were searched in VDJdb, and CDR3 motifs were identified with GLIPH. Entries here come from immuneACCESS through TCRdb and include only in-frame sequences with V and J called. Some clones fail to appear in such tables; in the studies checked, an unresolved V gene covers under half of the shortfall, and the cause of the remainder is unknown. That table gives V, J and clone size, and the DNA gave D and trimming. For this sample there are 20,000 to 25,000 clones; approximately 80% appear just once. Clones ranked in the top ten supply roughly 0.4% of the sample.

This sample was taken from a study of STAT5B mutations in CD4+ large granular lymphocyte leukemia (dated 2022 in TCRdb). General notes on the study: Among the healthy controls, the CDR3 'QG' motif was associated with a particular HLA allele. Flow cytometry on FACSCanto II or FACSVerse confirmed that purified fractions exceeded 95% purity among lymphocytes. The study compared the TCRbeta repertoires of patients with CD4+ T-cell large granular lymphocyte leukemia against those of healthy blood donors.

Results and caveats for the whole study, not just this receptor: CD4-sorted patient repertoires appeared more clonal than healthy CD4+ repertoires, and this difference persisted after removing the putative leukemic clones. The main leukemic clonotypes were found to be private to each patient, although around a quarter of the main leukemic clonotypes were detected at low frequency in the non-leukemic repertoires of other patients. Data were not HLA-matched; higher clonality in CD4+ versus CD8+ T-LGLL could reflect the relatively small sample size.

Sequenced material: CD4+ T cells from blood buffy coats. This TCR was sampled from a human donor in good health.

The sequence in DNA is TGTGCCAGCAGGCCGCAGGGGAAAAATACTGAAGCTTTCTTT. Protein translation: CASRPQGKNTEAFF. The chain is made from TRBV6-5 and TRBJ1-1, with a weak D call of TRBD1 (6 bases match). The junction shows trimming of 6 bases on V and 5 bases on J, plus 16 bases between the germline ends. CDR1 MNHEY and CDR2 SVGAGI were looked up in the germline V gene. The CDR3 runs 14 residues from the cysteine to the phenylalanine. Just the 42-base CDR3 DNA is kept, in frame starting at base 1.